A single sample gave rise to the 13 T cell receptor beta chains below, sequenced in a study of blood T cell repertoires in COVID-19. The assay was immunoSEQ multiplex PCR, and TCRdb's table has in-frame clones only and misses some. Altogether about 280,000 clones are present, roughly 89% being singletons, with the ten largest covering roughly 5.1%. The sample taken for sequencing was peripheral blood. The receptors come from a man in his forties with acute or convalescent COVID-19.

J is TRBJ2-4 and V is TRBV5-5; 11 bases map to TRBD2. The CDR3 length is 15 residues. Per the germline V gene, CDR1 is SGHKS and CDR2 is YYEKEE (reference sequence). J was trimmed by 7 bases and V by 2 bases; bases with no gene match: 5. For the CDR3, the DNA is TGTGCCAGCAGCTTTCTAGCGGGGGGAGAGAACATTCAGTACTTC. Amino acids: CASSFLAGGENIQYF.

The genes are TRBV3-1 (or the pseudogene TRBV3-2) and TRBJ1-2; D might be TRBD1 (5 bases). Germline values: CDR1 LGHDT, CDR2 YNNKEL (reference sequence). This CDR3 has 16 amino acids. Trimming stripped 1 base from V and 3 bases from J, with 15 bases between. The CDR3 bases are TGTGCCAGCAGCCAAGTAGGCCCCACAGGTCACTATGGCTACACCTTC. Translation: CASSQVGPTGHYGYTF.

The chain combines TRBV5-1 with TRBJ2-7, with TRBD1 as a possible D gene (6 bases). The germline CDR1 and CDR2 sequences are SGHRS and YFSETQ. The CDR3 has 12 residues. Trimming left V 4 bases short and J 6 bases short, with 11 bases between. In nucleotides, the CDR3 is TGCGCCAGCAGCGACCCAGGGGTCGAGCAGTACTTC. This encodes CASSDPGVEQYF.

The chain combines TRBV5-6 with TRBJ2-7; a weak D match, TRBD1 (5 bases). The germline V and J ends were trimmed by 3 bases and 0 bases, with 13 bases remaining between them. The CDR3 runs 15 residues. Germline V gives CDR1 SGHDT, CDR2 YYEEEE. The CDR3 reads CASSSYRFSSYEQYF. CDR3 nucleotide sequence: TGTGCCAGCAGCTCTTACAGGTTCAGCTCCTACGAGCAGTACTTC.

The chain combines TRBV27 with TRBJ1-2; the match to TRBD1 covers 8 bases. CDR1 is MNHEY, CDR2 SMNVEV, per germline (reference sequence). The V segment lost 0 bases and the J segment 8 bases; nucleotides outside the gene matches: 5. The CDR3 runs to 14 residues. The CDR3 region is CASSLSGTGRGYTF. CDR3 nucleotide sequence: TGTGCCAGCAGTTTATCGGGGACAGGACGGGGCTACACCTTC.

V usage is TRBV10-3 and J usage is TRBJ2-2; the D gene is possibly TRBD1 (6 bases). Germline V gives CDR1 ENHRY, CDR2 SYGVKD. V was pared by 11 bases and J by 2 bases, with 15 bases between. The length of the CDR3 is 14 residues. This CDR3 is CAVRTDLNTGELFF. CDR3 nucleotide sequence: TGTGCCGTCCGGACAGACCTTAACACCGGGGAGCTGTTTTTT.

The chain is built from TRBV2 and TRBJ2-2, with a possible D match to TRBD2 (5 bases). In germline, CDR1 is SNHLY, CDR2 FYNNEI. This CDR3 contains 13 residues. Trimming removed 4 bases from V and 7 bases from J, with 10 bases in between. CDR3 protein: CASSVEGIGELFF. In DNA, the CDR3 is TGTGCCAGCAGTGTAGAGGGCATCGGGGAGCTGTTTTTT.

The chain links TRBV2 to TRBJ1-2; D gene ambiguous. The CDR3 totals 11 residues. Germline CDR1 reads SNHLY; CDR2 reads FYNNEI. V gave up 7 bases and J gave up 8 bases, with 11 bases separating them. CDR3 amino acids: CASTLNLGYTF. The CDR3 nucleotides are TGTGCCAGCACTCTAAATCTCGGCTACACCTTC.

The chain uses TRBV12-3 or TRBV12-4 and TRBJ2-7, with D unclear. Trimming pared 3 bases from V and 5 bases from J, leaving 5 bases between. The CDR3 length is 11 residues. CDR3 DNA sequence: TGTGCCAGCAGTTTGGCGGACGAGCAGTACTTC. Its protein is CASSLADEQYF.

The chain joins TRBV27 to TRBJ1-4; D is possibly TRBD1 (5 bases). V dropped 4 bases and J dropped 6 bases, with 15 bases sitting between them. The CDR3 contains 15 residues. Germline V CDR1 and CDR2: MNHEY, SMNVEV (reference sequence). The DNA of the CDR3 is TGTGCCAGCAGTTCAATGGGGAAAGGGGATGAAAAACTGTTTTTT. Amino acid sequence: CASSSMGKGDEKLFF.

The chain carries TRBV11-2 and TRBJ1-2; 7 bases align to TRBD1. This CDR3 region has 14 residues. J gave up 4 bases and V 4 bases, and 6 bases lay outside the gene matches. CDR1 is SGHAT and CDR2 is FQNNGV in the germline V gene. The CDR3 loop is CASSYGTDLYGYTF. The CDR3 bases are TGTGCCAGCAGCTACGGGACAGACCTCTATGGCTACACCTTC.

This sequence joins TRBV20-1 and TRBJ2-3; 8 positions agree with TRBD2. CDR1 is DFQATT, CDR2 SNEGSKA, per germline (reference sequence). CDR3 length: 14 amino acids. V shed 3 bases, J shed 7 bases, and the junction held 9 bases outside the gene matches. The CDR3 DNA reads TGCAGTGCTAGTGCCAGCGGGGGAATGAATACGCAGTATTTT. Translated, it gives CSASASGGMNTQYF.

This clone turned up a few times. The chain joins TRBV28 to TRBJ1-1, with 9 bases fitting TRBD1. Germline assignment: CDR1 MDHEN and CDR2 SYDVKM. This CDR3 contains 13 residues. With V trimmed by 8 bases and J by 5 bases, 6 bases remained unmatched. The CDR3 region is CASGSGQGTEAFF. The CDR3 DNA reads TGTGCCAGCGGCTCCGGACAGGGGACTGAAGCTTTCTTT. Full variable domain (missing parts from reference TRBV28 and TRBJ1-1): DVKVTQSSRYLVKRTGEKVFLECVQDMDHENMFWYRQDPGLGLRLIYFSYDVKMKEKGDIPEGYSVSREKKERFSLILESASTNQTSMYLCASGSGQGTEAFFGQGTRLTVV.